This TCR beta chain was captured in a study of T cell responses to AZD1222 COVID-19 vaccine. Analyses pooled second doses at about 4 or about 12 weeks. The CDR3 runs 16 residues. CDR1 is MNHEY and CDR2 is SVGAGI in the germline V gene. Losses at the gene ends were 2 bases for V and 4 bases for J; bases not matched to a gene: 9. The repertoire was sequenced with immunoSEQ multiplex PCR; TCRdb's copy has only in-frame clones and lacks some. Of fewer than 85,000 clones listed, 83% are singletons. The chain recombines TRBV6-5 with TRBJ2-5, with 8 bases aligning to TRBD2. The clonotype comes from an adult who received the AZD1222 COVID-19 vaccine. Sequenced material: peripheral blood, taken 28 days after the second AZD1222 dose. CDR3 nucleotide sequence: TGTGCCAGCAGTTACCTCCGAGCGGGAGCGGGAGAGACCCAGTACTTC. The encoded protein is CASSYLRAGAGETQYF.